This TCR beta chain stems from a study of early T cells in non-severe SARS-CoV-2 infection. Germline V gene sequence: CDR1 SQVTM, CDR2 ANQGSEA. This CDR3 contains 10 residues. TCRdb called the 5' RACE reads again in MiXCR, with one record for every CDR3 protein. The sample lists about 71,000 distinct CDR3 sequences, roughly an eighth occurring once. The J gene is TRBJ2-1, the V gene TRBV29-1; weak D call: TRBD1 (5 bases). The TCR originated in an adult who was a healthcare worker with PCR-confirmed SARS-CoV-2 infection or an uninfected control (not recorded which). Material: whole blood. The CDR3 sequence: CAGYFNEQFF. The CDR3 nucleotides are TGCGCAGGGTATTTCAATGAGCAGTTCTTC.